This T cell receptor beta chain was obtained from a study of blood T cell repertoires in COVID-19. The overall study: Samples came from the United States, Italy and Spain, spanning acute and convalescent COVID-19. T cells, B-cell-depleted T cells, or PBMCs provided the cDNA or gDNA that served as material.

The age range of participants was 18 to 89 years, with residence in about 25 US areas. Per the original methods: Estimation of nucleated cell counts relied on the amplification of reference gene primers. Data came from immunoSEQ multiplex PCR; TCRdb stores just in-frame clones and leaves some out. V and J calls and clone size come straight from that table; D and trimming were deduced from the DNA. This sample has roughly 300,000 clones, with 70% to 90% found just once. The V and J ends lost 3 bases and 4 bases respectively, with 12 bases between them. The CDR3 is 14 amino acids. Germline lookup yields CDR1 SNHLY and CDR2 FYNNEI.

Sequencing was performed on PBMCs or T cells enriched from blood (not recorded which). The sequence derives from a man aged 25 to 40 who had recovered from COVID-19. The rearrangement links TRBV2 to TRBJ1-2, with D perhaps TRBD1 (5 bases). In DNA form, the CDR3 reads TGTGCCAGCAGTGAGGGGGGATCTCTCTATGGCTACACCTTC. As protein: CASSEGGSLYGYTF.